This T cell receptor beta chain was captured by sequencing in a study of shared T cell receptors in the human thymus. Germline loops: CDR1 MGHDK, CDR2 SYGVNS. This CDR3 comprises 15 residues. V lost 1 base to trimming and J lost 2 bases, with 12 bases between them. Assay: immunoSEQ multiplex PCR; the TCRdb copy retains only in-frame clones and omits some. This table has about 400,000 clones, approximately 95% appearing once. The sequence was collected from a human donor. Material for sequencing was thymocytes. The gene calls are TRBV25-1 and TRBJ2-7; D is undetermined. CDR3 in DNA: TGTGCCAGCAGTGAATTCTTGGGTCCCCCCTACGAGCAGTACTTC. This translates into CASSEFLGPPYEQYF.